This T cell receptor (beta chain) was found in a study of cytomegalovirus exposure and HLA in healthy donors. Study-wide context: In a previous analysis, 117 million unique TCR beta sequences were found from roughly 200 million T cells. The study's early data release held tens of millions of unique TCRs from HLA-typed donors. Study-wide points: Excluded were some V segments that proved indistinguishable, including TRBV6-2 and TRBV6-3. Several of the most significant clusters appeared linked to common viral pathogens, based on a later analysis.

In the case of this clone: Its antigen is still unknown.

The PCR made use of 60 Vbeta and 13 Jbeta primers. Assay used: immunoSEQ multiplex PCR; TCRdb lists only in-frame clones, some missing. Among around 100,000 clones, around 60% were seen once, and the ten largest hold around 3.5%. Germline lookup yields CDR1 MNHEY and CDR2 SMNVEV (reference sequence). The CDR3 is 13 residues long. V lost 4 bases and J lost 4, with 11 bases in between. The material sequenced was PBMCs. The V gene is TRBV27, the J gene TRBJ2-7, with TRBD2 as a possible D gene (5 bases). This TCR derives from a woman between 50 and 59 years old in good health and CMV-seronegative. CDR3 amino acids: CASSSTGDYEQYF. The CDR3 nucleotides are TGTGCCAGCAGTTCTACCGGGGATTACGAGCAGTACTTC.